Listed here are 30 T cell receptor beta chains from one sample, sequenced in a study of blood T cell repertoires in COVID-19. The data were produced by immunoSEQ multiplex PCR, yet TCRdb's version contains in-frame clones alone and is incomplete. The table includes about 93,000 clones, 75% to 90% detected once. The specimen sequenced was peripheral blood. These receptors were collected from a human donor with active COVID-19. The donor label of this sample is uncertain.

The table lists this clone with a count of one. V usage is TRBV4-3 and J usage is TRBJ2-2; D gene unclear. V was cut by 1 base and J by 0 bases, with 9 bases left in between. The germline V gene has CDR1 LGHNA and CDR2 YSLEER. The CDR3 consists of 16 residues. This CDR3 reads CASSQGTSANTGELFF. The CDR3 coding sequence is TGCGCCAGCAGCCAAGGAACTTCCGCGAACACCGGGGAGCTGTTTTTT.

The rearrangement uses TRBV7-9 and TRBJ2-3; 9 bases agree with TRBD1. CDR3 length equals 16 residues. The V and J ends lost 4 bases and 3 bases, in that order; junction bases with no gene match: 8. Germline values: CDR1 SEHNR, CDR2 FQNEAQ (reference sequence). In DNA, the CDR3 is TGTGCCAGCAGCTCACTAATTGGACAGGGGACAGATACGCAGTATTTT. Encoded protein: CASSSLIGQGTDTQYF.

The V gene is TRBV5-1, the J gene TRBJ2-1; 11 positions match TRBD2. In germline, CDR1 is SGHRS, CDR2 YFSETQ. The CDR3 has 15 amino acids. Losses at the gene ends were 3 bases for V and 5 bases for J; bases not matched to a gene: 4. The CDR3 DNA reads TGCGCCAGCAGCTGGGGGACTAGCGGTAACAATGAGCAGTTCTTC. This sequence encodes CASSWGTSGNNEQFF.

This rearrangement joins TRBV28 to TRBJ1-1; D is possibly TRBD1 (5 bases). Germline lookup yields CDR1 MDHEN and CDR2 SYDVKM. This CDR3 spans 13 amino acids. V dropped 3 bases and J dropped 4 bases, with 9 bases sitting between them. CDR3 nucleotide sequence: TGTGCCAGCAGTTTGGTGGGGGGCACTGAAGCTTTCTTT. It is translated as CASSLVGGTEAFF.

The genes are TRBV29-1 and TRBJ1-2, with D possibly TRBD1 on 6 matching bases. CDR1 SQVTM and CDR2 ANQGSEA come from the germline V gene. The CDR3 length is 16 residues. V lost 0 bases to trimming and J lost 5 bases, with 19 bases between them. In DNA, the CDR3 is TGCAGCGTTGAAGATTTTTCAGGGGAGCTAGAATATGGCTACACCTTC. Protein: CSVEDFSGELEYGYTF.

The rearrangement joins TRBV18 to TRBJ1-2, with a tentative D call TRBD1 (6 bases). The V end was cut by 2 bases, the J end by 4 bases, with 20 bases between. This CDR3 contains 17 residues. Per germline, CDR1 KGHSH and CDR2 LQKENI. The CDR3 DNA follows: TGTGCCAGCTCACCATACACAGGGTCCGTTTTGGGCTATGGCTACACCTTC. Its protein is CASSPYTGSVLGYGYTF. Based on the CDR3 plus reference TRBV18 and TRBJ1-2, the full variable domain is NAGVMQNPRHLVRRRGQEARLRCSPMKGHSHVYWYRQLPEEGLKFMVYLQKENIIDESGMPKERFSAEFPKEGPSILRIQQVVRGDSAAYFCASSPYTGSVLGYGYTFGSGTRLTVV.

There are a few counts of this clone. The rearrangement uses TRBV4-1 and TRBJ1-5; TRBD1 is a possible D gene (6 bases). With 2 bases removed from V and 9 bases from J, the gap between germline ends came to 14 bases. CDR1 is MGHRA and CDR2 is YSYEKL in the germline V gene. The CDR3 loop spans 14 amino acids. The CDR3 here is CASSQQQGGSPQHF. The CDR3 nucleotides are TGCGCCAGCAGCCAACAACAGGGTGGATCGCCCCAGCATTTT.

The chain links TRBV15 to TRBJ2-2; D unclear. V gave up 0 bases and J gave up 3 bases, with 14 bases separating them. The CDR3 sequence is 17 residues long. Germline loops: CDR1 LNHNV, CDR2 YYDKDF (reference sequence). The CDR3 spells CATSRDLGVLDTGELFF. In DNA, the CDR3 is TGTGCCACCAGCAGAGATCTAGGAGTTCTGGACACCGGGGAGCTGTTTTTT.

The chain joins TRBV6-1 to TRBJ1-3; D not certain. The V gene lost 0 bases and the J gene lost 0 bases, with 9 bases spanning the gap. The germline V gene encodes CDR1 MNHNS and CDR2 SASEGT. CDR3 length equals 16 residues. DNA of the CDR3: TGTGCCAGCAGTGAAGCTGCGCCGAGCTCTGGAAACACCATATATTTT. It encodes CASSEAAPSSGNTIYF.

The rearrangement links TRBV4-3 to TRBJ2-7, with D maybe TRBD2 (6 bases). V was shortened by 0 bases and J by 4 bases, with 13 bases between the two germline ends. The germline CDR1 and CDR2 sequences are LGHNA and YSLEER. The CDR3 length is 15 residues. The CDR3 sequence is CASSQDGTAPYEQYF. CDR3 DNA sequence: TGCGCCAGCAGCCAAGATGGGACTGCACCTTACGAGCAGTACTTC.

The gene calls are TRBV12-1 and TRBJ2-7; TRBD2 is the table's D call and was not checked against the DNA. TRBV12-1 is designated a pseudogene. The CDR3 runs to 18 residues. CDR3 in amino acids: CASSFGEVGGTHSYEQYF. CDR3 DNA: TGTGCCAGCAGCTTTGGGGAAGTCGGGGGGACGCATTCCTACGAGCAGTACTTC.

The rearrangement links TRBV7-2 to TRBJ1-1, with TRBD1 as a possible D gene (5 bases). CDR3 length: 14 residues. CDR1 is SGHTA and CDR2 is FQGNSA in the germline V gene. V was trimmed by 5 bases and J by 1 base, leaving 11 bases between them. The CDR3 here is CASSRQTRNTEAFF. DNA of the CDR3: TGTGCCAGCAGCAGACAGACGAGGAACACTGAAGCTTTCTTT.

The chain carries TRBV25-1 and TRBJ2-2; possible D gene TRBD1, 5 bases. Trimming stripped 6 bases from V and 5 bases from J, with 10 bases between. Germline CDR1 MGHDK, CDR2 SYGVNS. This CDR3 is 13 amino acids long. Here the CDR3 reads CASSPGWTGELFF. The CDR3, as DNA: TGTGCCAGCAGCCCAGGGTGGACCGGGGAGCTGTTTTTT. Supplemented by reference TRBV25-1 and TRBJ2-2, the full variable domain reads EADIYQTPRYLVIGTGKKITLECSQTMGHDKMYWYQQDPGMELHLIHYSYGVNSTEKGDLSSESTVSRIRTEHFPLTLESARPSHTSQYLCASSPGWTGELFFGEGSRLTVL.

As to this clone: The junction does not match germline at one end; this may be a read error. The chain has TRBV19 and TRBJ1-6; 10 bases are shared with TRBD1. CDR1 is LNHDA and CDR2 is SQIVND in the germline V gene (reference sequence). The CDR3 loop spans 15 amino acids. DNA for the CDR3: TGTGCCAGTAGTACAGGAGGACAGGGGGGTTCACCCCTCTACTTT. Protein: CASSTGGQGGSPLYF.

The chain uses TRBV4-1 and TRBJ2-5; TRBD2 is a possible D gene (6 bases). The germline gives CDR1 MGHRA, CDR2 YSYEKL. The V gene lost 1 base and the J gene lost 2 bases, with 8 bases spanning the gap. The CDR3 length is 14 residues. CDR3 sequence: CASSQVGRQETQYF. The DNA of the CDR3 is TGCGCCAGCAGCCAAGTTGGGAGGCAAGAGACCCAGTACTTC.

The V and J genes are TRBV6-5 and TRBJ2-5, with 7 positions matching TRBD1. Trimming took 7 bases from V and 4 from J; bases not matched to a gene: 12. CDR1 is MNHEY and CDR2 is SVGAGI in the germline V gene. The CDR3 length is 15 residues. CDR3 DNA sequence: TGTGCCAGCATGACATTCAGGGGGAGTAGAGAGACCCAGTACTTC. It codes for CASMTFRGSRETQYF.

This clone was observed a single time. The V call is TRBV7-6, the J call TRBJ2-1, with TRBD1 matching over 7 bases. The germline V gene has CDR1 SGHVS and CDR2 FNYEAQ. Trimming cost V 5 bases and J 3 bases; bases outside gene matches: 13. CDR3 length: 17 amino acids. Written as DNA, the CDR3 is TGTGCCAGCAGCGAACAATACGGACAGGTGATCTACAATGAGCAGTTCTTC. Translation gives CASSEQYGQVIYNEQFF. Variable domain in full (rest from reference TRBV7-6 and TRBJ2-1): GAGVSQSPRYKVTKRGQDVALRCDPISGHVSLYWYRQALGQGPEFLTYFNYEAQQDKSGLPNDRFSAERPEGSISTLTIQRTEQRDSAMYRCASSEQYGQVIYNEQFFGPGTRLTVL.

The chain couples TRBV30 to TRBJ2-1; D possibly corresponds to TRBD2 (7 bases). V was shortened by 5 bases and J by 2 bases, with 19 bases between the two germline ends. The germline V gene encodes CDR1 GTSNPN and CDR2 SVGIG (reference sequence). The CDR3 has 16 amino acids. The CDR3 region has the DNA TGTGCCTGGGGAGGTTGGGGGGGGCGGACCTACAATGAGCAGTTCTTC. This codes for CAWGGWGGRTYNEQFF.

This chain uses TRBV6-5 with TRBJ2-7, with D unresolved. The germline V gene encodes CDR1 MNHEY and CDR2 SVGAGI. This CDR3 region has 16 residues. V was shortened by 2 bases and J by 2 bases, with 16 bases between the two germline ends. The CDR3 nucleotides read TGTGCCAGCAGTTACGAACCTTTTGAGGAAGCCTACGAGCAGTACTTC. Translated: CASSYEPFEEAYEQYF.

A few counts support this clone. The J gene is TRBJ2-7, the V gene TRBV7-9; 7 bases align to TRBD1. The CDR3 is 16 amino acids. Germline CDR1 reads SEHNR; CDR2 reads FQNEAQ (reference sequence). V trimming: 4 bases; J trimming: 4 bases; junction bases outside the gene matches: 13. The CDR3 loop is CASSSTGQFWVYEQYF. The CDR3 DNA follows: TGTGCCAGCAGCTCTACGGGACAGTTTTGGGTTTACGAGCAGTACTTC.

This clone was seen once. Its ends do not fully match the called genes, so a read error is possible. This chain uses TRBV12-3 or TRBV12-4 with TRBJ1-1; D not certain. This CDR3 has 13 residues. CDR3 region: CASSLRGHTEAFF. The CDR3 DNA is TGTGCCAGTAGTTTAAGAGGGCACACTGAAGCTTTCTTT.

The V and J genes are TRBV11-2 and TRBJ2-7; 8 nucleotides line up with TRBD1. The CDR3 totals 15 residues. With 2 bases clipped from V and 5 bases from J, the junction kept 8 bases outside the gene matches. Germline CDR1 and CDR2: SGHAT and FQNNGV. The CDR3 is CASSLSSGGIDEQYF. The DNA of the CDR3 is TGTGCCAGCAGCTTATCGTCAGGGGGCATCGACGAGCAGTACTTC.

CDR3 in DNA: TGTGCCAGCAGTGAGGTCCGTACAGGGAACGAGGGCTACACCTTC. This translates into CASSEVRTGNEGYTF. This chain joins TRBV6-6 and TRBJ1-2; D perhaps matches TRBD1 (6 bases). This CDR3 region has 15 residues. Trimming removed 5 bases at V and 8 bases at J, with 21 bases between. Germline CDR1 MNHNY, CDR2 SVGAGI (reference sequence).

The chain joins TRBV7-2 to TRBJ1-2; 7 bases are a match to TRBD1. The J segment lost 6 bases and the V segment lost 6 bases, leaving 7 bases of the junction unmatched. This CDR3 spans 13 amino acids. Per germline, CDR1 SGHTA and CDR2 FQGNSA. The CDR3 here is CASRKQGSDGYTF. The CDR3 nucleotides read TGTGCCAGCAGGAAACAGGGGTCCGATGGCTACACCTTC.

This chain uses TRBV5-4 with TRBJ2-7, with 12 bases lining up with TRBD1. Germline V gives CDR1 SGHNT, CDR2 YYREEE (reference sequence). The ends lost 4 bases at V and 6 bases at J; junction bases unmatched: 8. CDR3 size: 15 residues. The CDR3 is CASSAPGQGAAEQYF. Written as DNA, the CDR3 is TGTGCCAGCAGCGCACCGGGACAGGGGGCGGCCGAGCAGTACTTC.

The gene calls are TRBV7-2 and TRBJ2-3, with 8 bases matching TRBD2. The CDR3 covers 17 residues. Per the germline V gene, CDR1 is SGHTA and CDR2 is FQGNSA. The V gene end was trimmed by 5 bases and the J gene end by 2 bases; junction bases not matched to a gene: 12. CDR3 residues: CASSARLTSVNTDTQYF. CDR3 DNA sequence: TGTGCCAGCAGCGCCCGGCTGACTAGCGTCAACACAGATACGCAGTATTTT.

The chain employs TRBV4-1 and TRBJ1-5, with TRBD1 matching 7 bases. The CDR3 covers 15 residues. The ends lost 4 bases at V and 7 bases at J; junction bases unmatched: 10. In germline, CDR1 is MGHRA, CDR2 YSYEKL. The CDR3 protein is CASSRHDRVGQPQHF. DNA for the CDR3: TGCGCCAGCAGCCGGCACGACAGGGTGGGACAGCCCCAGCATTTT.

The chain recombines TRBV12-3 or TRBV12-4 with TRBJ1-2; D unclear. CDR3 length: 13 amino acids. V was trimmed by 3 bases and J by 3 bases, leaving 8 bases between them. The CDR3 loop reads CASSFSGYYGYTF. CDR3 DNA sequence: TGTGCCAGCAGTTTCTCGGGGTACTATGGCTACACCTTC.

This chain uses TRBV11-3 with TRBJ1-6; perhaps TRBD1 as D (6 bases). The CDR3 extends over 14 amino acids. The V gene's germline CDR1 is SGHNT and CDR2 YENEEA. Trimming pared 5 bases from V and 7 bases from J, leaving 12 bases between. The CDR3 nucleotides are TGTGCCAGCAGCACGGGACACCCCAATTCACCCCTCCACTTT. Its translation: CASSTGHPNSPLHF.

In this sample, this clone turned up once. The chain is built from TRBV5-1 and TRBJ2-2; D remains ambiguous. The germline V and J ends were trimmed by 1 base and 0 bases, with 7 bases remaining between them. This CDR3 is 15 amino acids long. Germline V gene data show CDR1 as SGHRS and CDR2 as YFSETQ. The CDR3 loop reads CASSLYSTNTGELFF. In DNA form, the CDR3 reads TGCGCCAGCAGCTTGTACAGCACGAACACCGGGGAGCTGTTTTTT.